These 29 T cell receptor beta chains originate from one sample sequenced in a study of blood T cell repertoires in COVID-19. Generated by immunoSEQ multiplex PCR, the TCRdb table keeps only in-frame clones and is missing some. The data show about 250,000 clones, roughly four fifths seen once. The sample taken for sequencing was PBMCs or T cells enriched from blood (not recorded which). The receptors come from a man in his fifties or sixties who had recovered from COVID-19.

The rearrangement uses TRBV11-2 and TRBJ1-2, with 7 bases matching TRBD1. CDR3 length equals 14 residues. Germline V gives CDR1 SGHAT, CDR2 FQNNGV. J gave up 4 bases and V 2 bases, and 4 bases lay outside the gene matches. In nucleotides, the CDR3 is TGTGCCAGCAGCTTACAGGGGGGCGGCTATGGCTACACCTTC. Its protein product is CASSLQGGGYGYTF.

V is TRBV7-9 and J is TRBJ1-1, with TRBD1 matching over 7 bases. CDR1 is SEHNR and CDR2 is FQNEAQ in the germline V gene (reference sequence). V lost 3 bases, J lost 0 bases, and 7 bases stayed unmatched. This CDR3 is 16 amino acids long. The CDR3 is CASSFPGTVMNTEAFF. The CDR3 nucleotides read TGTGCCAGCAGCTTCCCCGGGACAGTCATGAACACTGAAGCTTTCTTT.

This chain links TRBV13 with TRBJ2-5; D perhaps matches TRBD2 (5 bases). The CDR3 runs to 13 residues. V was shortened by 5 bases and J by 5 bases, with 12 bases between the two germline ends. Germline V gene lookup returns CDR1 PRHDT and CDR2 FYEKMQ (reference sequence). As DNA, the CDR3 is TGTGCCAGCAGCCCCAAGGGAGCGGAGACCCAGTACTTC. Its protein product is CASSPKGAETQYF. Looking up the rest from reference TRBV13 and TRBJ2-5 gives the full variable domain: AAGVIQSPRHLIKEKRETATLKCYPIPRHDTVYWYQQGPGQDPQFLISFYEKMQSDKGSIPDRFSAQQFSDYHSELNMSSLELGDSALYFCASSPKGAETQYFGPGTRLLVL.

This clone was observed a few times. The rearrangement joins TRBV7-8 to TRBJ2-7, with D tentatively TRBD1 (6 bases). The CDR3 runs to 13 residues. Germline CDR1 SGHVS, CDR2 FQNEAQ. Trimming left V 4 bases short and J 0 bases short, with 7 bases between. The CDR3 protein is CASSSGHSYEQYF. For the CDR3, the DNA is TGTGCCAGCAGCTCGGGACACTCCTACGAGCAGTACTTC.

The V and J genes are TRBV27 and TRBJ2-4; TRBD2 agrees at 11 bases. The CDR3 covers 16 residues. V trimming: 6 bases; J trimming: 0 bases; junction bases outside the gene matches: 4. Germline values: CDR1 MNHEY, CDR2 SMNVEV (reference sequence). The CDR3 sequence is CASRGLAGLAKNIQYF. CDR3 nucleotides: TGTGCCAGCAGAGGACTAGCGGGCTTAGCCAAAAACATTCAGTACTTC.

CDR3 in DNA: TGTGCCAGCGGAAGCCGGGACAGGGTTCTCGAGCAGTACTTC. Its protein is CASGSRDRVLEQYF. The chain links TRBV28 to TRBJ2-7; the match to TRBD1 covers 9 bases. The CDR3 runs 14 residues. Germline CDR1 MDHEN, CDR2 SYDVKM. V lost 8 bases, J lost 6 bases, and 11 bases stayed unmatched. Complete variable domain (other parts from reference TRBV28 and TRBJ2-7): DVKVTQSSRYLVKRTGEKVFLECVQDMDHENMFWYRQDPGLGLRLIYFSYDVKMKEKGDIPEGYSVSREKKERFSLILESASTNQTSMYLCASGSRDRVLEQYFGPGTRLTVT.

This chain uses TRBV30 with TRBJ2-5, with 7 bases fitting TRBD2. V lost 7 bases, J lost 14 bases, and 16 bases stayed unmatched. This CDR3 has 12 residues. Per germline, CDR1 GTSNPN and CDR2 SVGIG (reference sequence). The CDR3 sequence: CAYRGLREPDYF. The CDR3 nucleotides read TGTGCCTACCGGGGACTACGAGAACCAGACTACTTC. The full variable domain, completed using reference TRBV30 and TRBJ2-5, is SQTIHQWPATLVQPVGSPLSLECTVEGTSNPNLYWYRQAAGRGLQLLFYSVGIGQISSEVPQNLSASRPQDRQFILSSKKLLLSDSGFYLCAYRGLREPDYFGPGTRLLVL.

The CDR3 region has the DNA TGTGCCAGCAGCTTAGGACAGCGAGAGACCCAGTACTTC. Its translation is CASSLGQRETQYF. The chain carries TRBV7-6 and TRBJ2-5; a possible D gene is TRBD1 (5 bases). This CDR3 is 13 amino acids long. V shed 1 base and J shed 4 bases, with 7 bases lying between them. Germline values: CDR1 SGHVS, CDR2 FNYEAQ.

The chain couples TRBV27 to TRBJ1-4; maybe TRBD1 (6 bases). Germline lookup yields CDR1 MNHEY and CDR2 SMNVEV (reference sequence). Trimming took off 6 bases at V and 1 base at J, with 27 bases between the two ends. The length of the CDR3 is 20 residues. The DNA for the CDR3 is TGTGCCAGCAGGCAACTTACAGGGTGGGGGGGACTGGTAACTAATGAAAAACTGTTTTTT. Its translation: CASRQLTGWGGLVTNEKLFF.

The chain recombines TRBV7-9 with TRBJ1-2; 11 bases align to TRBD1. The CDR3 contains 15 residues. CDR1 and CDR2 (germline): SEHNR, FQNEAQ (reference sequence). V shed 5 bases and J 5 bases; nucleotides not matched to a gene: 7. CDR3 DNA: TGTGCCAGCAGCAGCCGGACAGGGGGCTTTTATGGCTACACCTTC. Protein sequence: CASSSRTGGFYGYTF.

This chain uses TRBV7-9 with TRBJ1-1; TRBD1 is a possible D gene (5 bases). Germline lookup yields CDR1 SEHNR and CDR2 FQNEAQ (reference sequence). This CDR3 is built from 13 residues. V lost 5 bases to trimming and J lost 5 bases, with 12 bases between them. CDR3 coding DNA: TGTGCCAGCAGCCGGACCGGGGGTACTGAAGCTTTCTTT. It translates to CASSRTGGTEAFF.

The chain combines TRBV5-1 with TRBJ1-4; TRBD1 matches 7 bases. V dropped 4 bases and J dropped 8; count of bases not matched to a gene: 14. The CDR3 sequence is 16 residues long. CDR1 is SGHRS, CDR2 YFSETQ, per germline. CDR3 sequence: CASSPTDGTVGEKLFF. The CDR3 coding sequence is TGCGCCAGCAGCCCGACCGATGGGACAGTAGGCGAAAAACTGTTTTTT.

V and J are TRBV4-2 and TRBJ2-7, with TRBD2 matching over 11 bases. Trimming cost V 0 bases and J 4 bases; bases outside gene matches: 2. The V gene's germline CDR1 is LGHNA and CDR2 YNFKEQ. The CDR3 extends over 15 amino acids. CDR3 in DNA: TGTGCCAGCAGCCAAGAACTAGCGGGAGTGTACGAGCAGTACTTC. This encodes CASSQELAGVYEQYF.

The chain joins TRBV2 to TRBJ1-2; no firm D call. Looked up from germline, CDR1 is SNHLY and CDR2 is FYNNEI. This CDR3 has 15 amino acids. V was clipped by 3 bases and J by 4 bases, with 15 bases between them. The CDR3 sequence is CASSDLAVLGYGYTF. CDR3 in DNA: TGTGCCAGCAGTGACTTGGCGGTCCTTGGCTATGGCTACACCTTC.

In DNA form, the CDR3 reads TGTGCCACCAGTGACACAGTCTCTGGAAACACCATATATTTT. As protein: CATSDTVSGNTIYF. The rearrangement links TRBV24-1 to TRBJ1-3, with D unclear. V was shortened by 4 bases and J by 0 bases, with 6 bases between the two germline ends. Germline loops: CDR1 KGHDR, CDR2 SFDVKD. The CDR3 contains 14 residues.

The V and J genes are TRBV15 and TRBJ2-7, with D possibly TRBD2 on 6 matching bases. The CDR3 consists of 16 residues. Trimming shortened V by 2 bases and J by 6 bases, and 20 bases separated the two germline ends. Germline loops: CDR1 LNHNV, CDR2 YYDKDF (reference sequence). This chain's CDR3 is CATSRRDGGIWGEQYF. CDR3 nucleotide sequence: TGTGCCACCAGCAGACGAGACGGGGGAATTTGGGGCGAGCAGTACTTC.

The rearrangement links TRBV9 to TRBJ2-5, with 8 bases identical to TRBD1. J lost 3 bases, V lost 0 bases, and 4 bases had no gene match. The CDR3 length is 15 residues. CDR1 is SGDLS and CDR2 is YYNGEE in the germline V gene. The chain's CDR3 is CASSVGKGQEETQYF. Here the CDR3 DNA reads TGTGCCAGCAGCGTAGGGAAGGGACAGGAAGAGACCCAGTACTTC.

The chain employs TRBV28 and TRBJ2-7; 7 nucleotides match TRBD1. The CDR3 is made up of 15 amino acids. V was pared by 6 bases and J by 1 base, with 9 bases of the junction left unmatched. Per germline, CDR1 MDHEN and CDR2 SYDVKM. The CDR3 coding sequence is TGTGCCAGCAGCCCACCCGGGACAGAATCCTACGAGCAGTACTTC. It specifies CASSPPGTESYEQYF.

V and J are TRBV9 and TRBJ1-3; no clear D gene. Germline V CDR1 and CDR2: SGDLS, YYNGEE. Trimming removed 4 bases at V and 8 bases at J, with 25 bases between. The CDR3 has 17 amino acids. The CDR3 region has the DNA TGTGCCAGCAGCCCCTTCGCCCAGTTGGGAGTGACGGACACCATATATTTT. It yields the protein CASSPFAQLGVTDTIYF. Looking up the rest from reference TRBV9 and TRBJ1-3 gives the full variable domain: DSGVTQTPKHLITATGQRVTLRCSPRSGDLSVYWYQQSLDQGLQFLIQYYNGEERAKGNILERFSAQQFPDLHSELNLSSLELGDSALYFCASSPFAQLGVTDTIYFGEGSWLTVV.

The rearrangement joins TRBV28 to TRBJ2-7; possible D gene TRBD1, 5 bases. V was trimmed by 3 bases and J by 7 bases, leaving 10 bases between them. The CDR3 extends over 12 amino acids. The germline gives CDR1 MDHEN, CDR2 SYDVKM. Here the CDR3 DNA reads TGTGCCAGCAGTTTCGTGGGGCTTGAGCAGTACTTC. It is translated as CASSFVGLEQYF.

The CDR3 sequence: CATSRPLAGAGTDTQYF. The CDR3 DNA follows: TGTGCCACCAGCAGACCCCTAGCGGGGGCCGGCACAGATACGCAGTATTTT. V gene TRBV15 combines with J gene TRBJ2-3, with 10 bases that match TRBD2. CDR3 length: 17 amino acids. Germline lookup yields CDR1 LNHNV and CDR2 YYDKDF (reference sequence). The V segment lost 2 bases and the J segment 1 base; nucleotides outside the gene matches: 6.

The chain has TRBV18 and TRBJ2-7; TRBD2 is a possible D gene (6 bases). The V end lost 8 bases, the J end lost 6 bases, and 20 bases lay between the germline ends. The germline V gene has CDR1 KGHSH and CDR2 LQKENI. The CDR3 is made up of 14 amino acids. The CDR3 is CASTRGGMGGEQYF. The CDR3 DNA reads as TGTGCCAGCACCCGCGGCGGGATGGGTGGCGAGCAGTACTTC.

The CDR3 loop is CASSVGRTSEIWNEQFF. CDR3 sequence (DNA): TGTGCCAGCAGCGTAGGACGAACTAGCGAGATCTGGAATGAGCAGTTCTTC. The chain couples TRBV9 to TRBJ2-1; 7 nucleotides align to TRBD2. The germline gives CDR1 SGDLS, CDR2 YYNGEE. The CDR3 has 17 residues. The trim removed 0 bases at V and 7 bases at J, leaving 13 bases unmatched.

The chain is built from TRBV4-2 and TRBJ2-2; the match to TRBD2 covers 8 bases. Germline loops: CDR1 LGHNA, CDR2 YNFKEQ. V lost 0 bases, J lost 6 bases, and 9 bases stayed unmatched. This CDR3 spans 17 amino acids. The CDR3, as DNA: TGTGCCAGCAGCCAAGATCTAGGGACTAGTAGGTCCGGGGAGCTGTTTTTT. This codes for CASSQDLGTSRSGELFF.

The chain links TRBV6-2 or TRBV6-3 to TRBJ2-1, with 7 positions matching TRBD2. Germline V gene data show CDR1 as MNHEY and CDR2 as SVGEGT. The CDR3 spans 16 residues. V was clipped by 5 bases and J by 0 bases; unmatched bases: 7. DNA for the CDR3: TGTGCCAGCAGTCCCCGGGACTACCGCTCCTACAATGAGCAGTTCTTC. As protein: CASSPRDYRSYNEQFF.

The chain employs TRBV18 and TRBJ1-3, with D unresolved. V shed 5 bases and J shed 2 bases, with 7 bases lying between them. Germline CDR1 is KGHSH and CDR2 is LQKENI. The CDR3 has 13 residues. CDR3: CASSEGTGNTIYF. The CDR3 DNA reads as TGTGCCAGCTCAGAGGGAACTGGAAACACCATATATTTT.

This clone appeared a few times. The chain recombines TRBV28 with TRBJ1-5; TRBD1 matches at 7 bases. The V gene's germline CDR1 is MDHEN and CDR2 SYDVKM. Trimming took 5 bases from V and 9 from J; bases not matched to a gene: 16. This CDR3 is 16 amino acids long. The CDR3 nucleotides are TGTGCCAGCAGTCGAGAGACAGGGTCATTCATGACGCCCCAGCATTTT. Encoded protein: CASSRETGSFMTPQHF. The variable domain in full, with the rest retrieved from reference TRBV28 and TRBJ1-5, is DVKVTQSSRYLVKRTGEKVFLECVQDMDHENMFWYRQDPGLGLRLIYFSYDVKMKEKGDIPEGYSVSREKKERFSLILESASTNQTSMYLCASSRETGSFMTPQHFGDGTRLSIL.

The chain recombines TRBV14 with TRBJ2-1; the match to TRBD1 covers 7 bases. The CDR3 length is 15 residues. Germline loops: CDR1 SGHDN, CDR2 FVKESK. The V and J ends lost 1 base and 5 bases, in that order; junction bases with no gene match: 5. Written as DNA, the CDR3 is TGTGCCAGCAGCCAAGGATCGACAGGGAACAATGAGCAGTTCTTC. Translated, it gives CASSQGSTGNNEQFF.

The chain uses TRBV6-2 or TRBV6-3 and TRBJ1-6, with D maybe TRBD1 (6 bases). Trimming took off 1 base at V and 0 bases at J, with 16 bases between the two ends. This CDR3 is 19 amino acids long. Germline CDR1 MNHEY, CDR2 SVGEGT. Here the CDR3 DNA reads TGTGCCAGCAGTTACTGGCAGGGGCTGGCGAGCTCCTATAATTCACCCCTCCACTTT. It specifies CASSYWQGLASSYNSPLHF.